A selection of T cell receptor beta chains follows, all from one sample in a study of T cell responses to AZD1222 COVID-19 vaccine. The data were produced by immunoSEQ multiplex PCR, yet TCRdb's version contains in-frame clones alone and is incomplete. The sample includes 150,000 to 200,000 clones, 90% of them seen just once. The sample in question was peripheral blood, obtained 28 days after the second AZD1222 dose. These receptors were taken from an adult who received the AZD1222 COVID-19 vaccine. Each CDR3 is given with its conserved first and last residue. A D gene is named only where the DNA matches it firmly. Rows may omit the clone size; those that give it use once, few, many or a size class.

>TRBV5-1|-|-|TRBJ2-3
CASSLGQTSTDTQYF
TGCGCCAGCAGCTTGGGACAGACTAGCACAGATACGCAGTATTTT
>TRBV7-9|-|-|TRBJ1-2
CASSLVSRNLEGYTF
TGTGCCAGCAGCTTAGTCTCCCGGAATTTGGAAGGCTACACCTTC
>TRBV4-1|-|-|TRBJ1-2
CASSSRGSENYGYTF
TGCGCCAGCAGCTCCCGGGGCAGTGAGAACTATGGCTACACCTTC
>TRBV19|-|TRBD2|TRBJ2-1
CASSRPPTGGGYNEQFF
TGTGCCAGTAGCCGACCGCCGACGGGAGGAGGGTACAATGAGCAGTTCTTC
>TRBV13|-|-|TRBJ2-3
CASSLRAGPTTDTQYF
TGTGCCAGCAGCTTAAGGGCAGGCCCTACCACAGATACGCAGTATTTT
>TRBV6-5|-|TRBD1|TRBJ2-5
CASGDRGRLSETQYF
TGTGCCAGCGGGGACAGGGGGCGCCTCAGCGAGACCCAGTACTTC
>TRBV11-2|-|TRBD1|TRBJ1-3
CASSFRTGRGGNTIYF
TGTGCCAGCAGCTTTAGGACAGGGCGGGGAGGAAACACCATATATTTT
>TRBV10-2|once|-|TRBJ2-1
CASSESASRLTIEQFF
TGCGCCAGCAGTGAGTCTGCCTCCCGGCTTACAATTGAGCAGTTCTTC
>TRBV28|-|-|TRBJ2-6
CASGTASRWSF
TGTGCCAGCGGCACGGCCTCTCGGTGGTCTTTC
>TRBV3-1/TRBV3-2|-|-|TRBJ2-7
CASSQGGSGEQYF
TGTGCCAGCAGCCAAGGGGGGTCGGGAGAGCAGTACTTC
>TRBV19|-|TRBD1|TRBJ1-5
CASNNMGQGSNQPQHF
TGTGCCAGTAACAACATGGGACAGGGGTCCAATCAGCCCCAGCATTTT
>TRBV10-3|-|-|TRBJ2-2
CATKDLNPGELFF
TGTGCCACAAAGGACCTTAACCCCGGGGAGCTGTTTTTT
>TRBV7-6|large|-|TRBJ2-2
CASSYPGVGGPGTGELFF
TGTGCCAGCAGCTACCCAGGGGTGGGAGGCCCAGGGACCGGGGAGCTGTTTTTT